This T cell receptor beta chain was identified during a study of T cells in tuberculosis. Comment on this clone: The antigen is undetermined.

Latent tuberculosis screening used tuberculin skin test and IGRA at entry. Overall study results and limits: Cases with active tuberculosis were adults, while controls were adolescents. Active tuberculosis alpha repertoires lay closer to GMM-specific TCRs than controls'.

V was clipped by 5 bases and J by 2 bases; unmatched bases: 7. The CDR3 contains 16 residues. The germline V gene has CDR1 WNHNN and CDR2 SYGVQD (reference sequence). Profiling relied on immunoSEQ multiplex PCR, and the TCRdb table lists in-frame clones only, not all of them. The profile shows 38,000 or so clones, 95% of them singletons. The chain couples TRBV10-1 to TRBJ1-1; 11 positions match TRBD1. The sequence derives from a donor aged 5 to 30 with latent tuberculosis or without tuberculosis infection. Sequenced: PBMCs. The CDR3 sequence: CASSSGQGAGNTEAFF. The CDR3 DNA is TGCGCCAGCAGTTCTGGACAGGGGGCAGGCAACACTGAAGCTTTCTTT.